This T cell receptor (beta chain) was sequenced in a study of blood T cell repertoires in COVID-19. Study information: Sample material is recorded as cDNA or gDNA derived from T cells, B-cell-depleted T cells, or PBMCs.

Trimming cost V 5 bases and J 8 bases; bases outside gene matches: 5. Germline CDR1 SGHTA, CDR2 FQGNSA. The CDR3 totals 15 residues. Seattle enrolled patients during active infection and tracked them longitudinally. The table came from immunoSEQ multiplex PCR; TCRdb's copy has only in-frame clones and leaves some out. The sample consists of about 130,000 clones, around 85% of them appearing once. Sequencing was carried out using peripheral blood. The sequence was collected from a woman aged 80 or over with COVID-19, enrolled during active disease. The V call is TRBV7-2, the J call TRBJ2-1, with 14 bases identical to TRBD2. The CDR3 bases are TGTGCCAGCAGCGCTGGGACTAGCGGGAGTTATGAGCAGTTCTTC. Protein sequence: CASSAGTSGSYEQFF.